The clone carrying this TCR beta chain is labeled as medium-sized. Its specificity is unknown. The sample belongs to a study of OX40 agonist ivuxolimab in advanced cancers. The study's findings and limits: The study found that CD8+ T cells averaged more expanded clones than CD4+.

TCRdb's table, derived via immunoSEQ multiplex PCR, lists solely in-frame clones and lacks some. Here the sample spans roughly 73,000 clones, approximately 88% being singletons. CDR3 length: 15 residues. The germline CDR1 and CDR2 sequences are GTSNPN and SVGIG (reference sequence). Between the trimmed V and J ends, which lost 4 bases and 5 bases, there was a span of 19 bases. V usage is TRBV30 and J usage is TRBJ2-3; no clear D gene. This TCR derives from an adult with an advanced solid tumor such as melanoma, head and neck, liver or kidney cancer. This specimen consisted of CD4+ or CD8+ T cells sorted from blood, obtained in a trial of the OX40 agonist ivuxolimab. The CDR3 here is CAWTQPGKGIDTQYF. CDR3 bases: TGTGCCTGGACACAACCAGGCAAGGGAATAGATACGCAGTATTTT.